A selection of T cell receptor beta chains follows, all from one sample in a study of early T cells in non-severe SARS-CoV-2 infection. TCRdb called the 5' RACE reads again in MiXCR, with one record for every CDR3 protein. The sample shows about 80,000 distinct CDR3 sequences, about 12% of them seen only once. The sequenced material came from whole blood. The receptors originated from an adult who was a healthcare worker with PCR-confirmed SARS-CoV-2 infection or an uninfected control (not recorded which). Each CDR3 is given with its conserved first and last residue. A D gene is named only where the DNA matches it firmly. Part of the rows lack a size; the others show once, few, many or a class for expanded clones.

d_call clone_size j_call v_call cdr3_aa cdr3_nt
TRBD2 few TRBJ2-3 TRBV12-3/TRBV12-4 CASSPAGLVLADTQYF TGTGCCAGCAGTCCCGCGGGACTAGTCCTTGCAGATACGCAGTATTTT
TRBD2 few TRBJ2-5 TRBV5-5 CASSLVASGGAPRETQYF TGTGCCAGCAGCTTGGTGGCTAGCGGGGGGGCGCCCCGAGAGACCCAGTACTTC
. few TRBJ2-3 TRBV7-8 CASSLVDSLGVQNTQYF TGTGCCAGCAGCTTAGTCGACAGCCTTGGCGTCCAGAATACGCAGTATTTT
TRBD1 . TRBJ2-7 TRBV6-1 CASSRQGNYEQYF TGTGCCAGCAGTAGACAGGGGAACTACGAGCAGTACTTC
TRBD1 few TRBJ1-5 TRBV6-1 CAVGTGQPQHF TGTGCCGTCGGGACAGGCCAGCCCCAGCATTTT
. many TRBJ2-3 TRBV15 CATSRDWQFTDTQYF TGTGCCACCAGCAGAGATTGGCAATTCACAGATACGCAGTATTTT
TRBD2 . TRBJ2-1 TRBV2 CASSAGTSGMNEQFF TGTGCCAGCAGTGCCGGGACTAGCGGGATGAATGAGCAGTTCTTC
TRBD1 many TRBJ2-1 TRBV29-1 CSVGQGVHEQFF TGCAGCGTTGGTCAGGGGGTGCATGAGCAGTTCTTC
. . TRBJ2-7 TRBV20-1 CSAEGGGNEQYF TGCAGTGCTGAGGGGGGAGGGAACGAGCAGTACTTC
TRBD1 many TRBJ2-4 TRBV15 CATSGDGQGAKNIQYF TGTGCCACCAGCGGGGACGGACAGGGGGCCAAAAACATTCAGTACTTC
. few TRBJ1-6 TRBV6-6 CASSYQKEESPLHF TGTGCCAGCAGTTACCAGAAGGAGGAGTCACCCCTCCACTTT
. few TRBJ2-2 TRBV11-2 CASSPPGLWDTGELFF TGTGCCAGCAGCCCGCCGGGACTGTGGGACACCGGGGAGCTGTTTTTT
TRBD2 many TRBJ2-1 TRBV20-1 CSAPSGAGYNEQFF TGCAGTGCTCCTAGCGGGGCGGGTTACAATGAGCAGTTCTTC
TRBD2 . TRBJ2-7 TRBV6-5 CASSLAGTRGKYEQYF TGTGCCAGCAGTCTCGCTGGGACTAGAGGAAAATACGAGCAGTACTTC
. many TRBJ1-1 TRBV5-1 CASTLNRQGLNTEAFF TGCGCCAGCACCCTGAACAGGCAGGGCCTGAACACTGAAGCTTTCTTT
. few TRBJ1-1 TRBV20-1 CSARDGGRAEAFF TGCAGTGCTAGAGATGGGGGGCGGGCTGAAGCTTTCTTT
. many TRBJ2-7 TRBV18 CASSPTLAQGPYEQYF TGTGCCAGCTCACCAACCCTAGCGCAGGGGCCCTACGAGCAGTACTTC
. . TRBJ2-1 TRBV5-4 CASSLLWQRYYNEQFF TGTGCCAGCAGCTTGCTTTGGCAGAGGTACTACAATGAGCAGTTCTTC
TRBD2 many TRBJ2-5 TRBV7-9 CASSSIAGEQETQYF TGTGCCAGCAGCTCAATAGCGGGCGAACAAGAGACCCAGTACTTC
. many TRBJ1-1 TRBV18 CASSPLGAPRGAFF TGTGCCAGCTCACCGCTGGGGGCGCCTCGTGGTGCTTTCTTT
TRBD1 . TRBJ2-3 TRBV6-5 CASRGTGGSTDTQYF TGTGCCAGCAGAGGGACAGGGGGTAGCACAGATACGCAGTATTTT
. few TRBJ2-7 TRBV7-2 CASSLDGGEQYF TGTGCCAGCAGCTTAGACGGGGGCGAGCAGTACTTC
. many TRBJ1-2 TRBV15 CATSTSWQGLNYGYTF TGTGCCACCAGCACCTCGTGGCAGGGACTCAACTATGGCTACACCTTC
TRBD1 few TRBJ2-3 TRBV18 CASSPSLDRGRWGTDTQYF TGTGCCAGCTCACCATCCCTCGACAGGGGGCGGTGGGGGACAGATACGCAGTATTTT
TRBD2 many TRBJ2-3 TRBV2 CAASRTSVGTDTQYF TGTGCCGCTTCGAGGACTAGCGTTGGGACAGATACGCAGTATTTT
. few TRBJ2-3 TRBV29-1 CSVSGADTQYF TGCAGCGTTTCGGGTGCAGATACGCAGTATTTT
. . TRBJ1-6 TRBV6-1 CASSEVKGDGSPLHF TGTGCCAGCAGTGAAGTTAAGGGGGATGGGTCACCCCTCCACTTT
TRBD2 few TRBJ2-7 TRBV25-1 CASTGGQSYEQYF TGTGCCAGCACGGGGGGTCAGTCCTACGAGCAGTACTTC
. . TRBJ2-1 TRBV29-1 CSVVNNEQFF TGCAGCGTTGTGAATAATGAGCAGTTCTTC
. many TRBJ2-7 TRBV10-3 CAISDTSYEQYF TGTGCCATCAGTGACACGAGCTACGAGCAGTACTTC
TRBD1 many TRBJ1-4 TRBV12-5 CASGRGQAPNEKLFF TGTGCTAGTGGCCGGGGACAGGCACCTAATGAAAAACTGTTTTTT
. . TRBJ2-2 TRBV5-4 CASSSNRLQRATGELFF TGTGCCAGCAGCTCAAACCGCCTCCAACGGGCCACCGGGGAGCTGTTTTTT
TRBD1 few TRBJ2-3 TRBV6-1 CASTEGTGAYTQYF TGTGCCAGCACCGAAGGGACAGGGGCATATACGCAGTATTTT
. few TRBJ2-3 TRBV12-3/TRBV12-4 CASSSRGTYTDTQYF TGTGCCAGCAGTTCCCGTGGGACTTACACAGATACGCAGTATTTT
TRBD1 few TRBJ1-1 TRBV28 CASSLAGTGGRGTEAFF TGTGCCAGCAGCCTTGCCGGGACAGGGGGGAGAGGGACTGAAGCTTTCTTT
TRBD2 few TRBJ2-1 TRBV14 CASSQNGLAGYNEQFF TGTGCCAGCAGCCAAAACGGACTAGCGGGCTACAATGAGCAGTTCTTC
TRBD1 . TRBJ1-2 TRBV30 CARTGQGEAAGYTF TGTGCCCGGACGGGACAGGGAGAAGCGGCTGGCTACACCTTC
. few TRBJ1-2 TRBV28 CASRDSTANYGYTF TGTGCCAGCAGGGACAGCACGGCTAACTATGGCTACACCTTC
TRBD2 . TRBJ2-5 TRBV5-5 CASSFLPGGAQETQYF TGTGCCAGCAGCTTCCTCCCCGGGGGGGCCCAAGAGACCCAGTACTTC
. . TRBJ2-7 TRBV28 CASSPRGGAYYEQYF TGTGCCAGCAGTCCTCGAGGGGGAGCATACTACGAGCAGTACTTC
. many TRBJ1-4 TRBV28 CASIPSTETNEKLFF TGTGCCAGCATCCCCTCGACGGAGACTAATGAAAAACTGTTTTTT
. . TRBJ1-2 TRBV30 CAWGTQGLYGYTF TGTGCCTGGGGAACCCAGGGTCTATATGGCTACACCTTC
. many TRBJ2-1 TRBV28 CASSSSAGAQSSYNEQFF TGTGCCAGCAGTTCCTCTGCGGGGGCCCAGAGCTCCTACAATGAGCAGTTCTTC
TRBD2 few TRBJ2-1 TRBV20-1 CSGRRGGAYNEQFF TGCAGTGGCCGGCGCGGGGGAGCCTACAATGAGCAGTTCTTC
. many TRBJ1-3 TRBV29-1 CSVTETNTIYF TGCAGCGTTACCGAGACAAACACCATATATTTT
. many TRBJ1-1 TRBV12-3/TRBV12-4 CASTWGNTEAFF TGTGCCAGCACCTGGGGGAACACTGAAGCTTTCTTT
TRBD2 many TRBJ2-7 TRBV14 CASSRAVALAGELYEQYF TGTGCCAGCAGCCGGGCGGTAGCACTAGCGGGAGAATTGTACGAGCAGTACTTC
. many TRBJ2-1 TRBV24-1 CATSDTSGLYNEQFF TGTGCCACCAGTGATACCTCCGGCTTATACAATGAGCAGTTCTTC
TRBD2 . TRBJ2-7 TRBV4-2 CASSQELAGVYEQYF TGTGCCAGCAGCCAGGAGCTAGCGGGAGTGTACGAGCAGTACTTC